Sequencing of this T cell receptor beta chain was carried out in a study of a mutant IDH1 vaccine in newly diagnosed glioma. Study summary: Patients were given eight vaccinations, scheduled in weeks 1, 3, 5, 7, 11, 15, 19 and 23. Patients got radiotherapy, temozolomide, or both beforehand, and most got both. Whole-study findings and limits: Detectable vaccine-induced immune responses arose in around 95% of patients.

Time point of the sample: week 23, last vaccination. With topical imiquimod, each dose of the vaccine consisted of 300 ug of mutant IDH1 20-mer peptide. For this clone: What it binds is not known.

The J segment lost 7 bases and the V segment lost 7 bases, leaving 14 bases of the junction unmatched. CDR1 is LNHDA and CDR2 is SQIVND in the germline V gene (reference sequence). This CDR3 has 16 amino acids. TCRdb's table, derived via immunoSEQ multiplex PCR, lists solely in-frame clones and lacks some. The sample holds about 60,000 clones; about nine tenths are singletons and the top ten take 1.1% to 1.5%. This sequence originates from a man aged 40-49 years with glioma. This rearrangement joins TRBV19 to TRBJ1-5; 9 positions agree with TRBD1. This material consisted of PBMCs, taken from a glioma patient whose treatment included an IDH1 peptide vaccine. The CDR3 region is CASNTKTGGRGQPQHF. The CDR3 nucleotides are TGTGCCAGTAATACTAAGACAGGGGGTCGAGGACAGCCCCAGCATTTT.